This T cell receptor (beta chain) emerged from a study of T cells expressing NK-cell markers. For the study at large: The authors derived TCR beta repertoires from sorted CD3+CD56+NKG2C+, CD3+CD56+NKG2C- and CD3+CD56-NKG2C+ T cells. The authors sequenced eight donors, of whom seven were HCMV-seropositive and one was seronegative.

CDR3 length: 15 amino acids. Germline V gene data show CDR1 as MRHNA and CDR2 as SNTAGT. Following a re-call of the 5' RACE reads, TCRdb has one entry per CDR3 protein and lacks DNA. The sample's table shows around 180,000 distinct CDR3 sequences. The chain employs TRBV6-4 and TRBJ2-5; TCRdb returns TRBD1, unconfirmable since there is no DNA. The sequence came from a man aged 18-75 years in good health. Sequencing was carried out using blood T cells: a sorted CD56 or NKG2C T cell subset, CD4+ or CD8+ T cells, or bulk PBMC T cells (not recorded which). CDR3: CASSDTPDSQETQYF.